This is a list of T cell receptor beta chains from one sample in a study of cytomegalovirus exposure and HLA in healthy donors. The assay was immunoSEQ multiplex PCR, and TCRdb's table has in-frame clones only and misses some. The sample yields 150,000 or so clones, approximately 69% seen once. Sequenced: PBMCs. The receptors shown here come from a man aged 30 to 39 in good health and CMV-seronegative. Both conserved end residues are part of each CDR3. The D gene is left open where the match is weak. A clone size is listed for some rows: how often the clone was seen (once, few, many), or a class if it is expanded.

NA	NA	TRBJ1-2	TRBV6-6	CATHGGSNYGYTF	TGTGCCACCCACGGGGGGTCTAACTATGGCTACACCTTC
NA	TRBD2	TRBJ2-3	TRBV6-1	CASSEAPSGTDTQYF	TGTGCCAGCAGTGAAGCGCCTAGCGGAACAGATACGCAGTATTTT
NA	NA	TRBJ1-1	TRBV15	CATSRDRVATNTEAFF	TGTGCCACCAGCAGAGATCGGGTGGCTACGAACACTGAAGCTTTCTTT
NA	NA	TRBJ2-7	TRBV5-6	CASSLAGLSYEQYF	TGTGCCAGCAGCTTGGCGGGACTGAGCTACGAGCAGTACTTC
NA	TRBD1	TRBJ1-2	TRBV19	CASHPSTQGAYGYTF	TGTGCCAGCCACCCATCGACCCAGGGGGCGTATGGCTACACCTTC
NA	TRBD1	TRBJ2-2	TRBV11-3	CASSRQGAGTGELFF	TGTGCCAGCAGTCGACAGGGGGCCGGCACCGGGGAGCTGTTTTTT
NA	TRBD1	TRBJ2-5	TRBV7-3	CASSAYRGQGETQYF	TGTGCCAGCAGCGCATACAGGGGGCAGGGTGAGACCCAGTACTTC
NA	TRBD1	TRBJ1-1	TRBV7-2	CASSWGPGTGSVAFF	TGTGCCAGCAGCTGGGGGCCGGGGACAGGGTCGGTGGCTTTCTTT
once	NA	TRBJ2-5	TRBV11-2	CASRHSEGFLETQYF	TGTGCCAGCAGGCATAGCGAGGGCTTTCTGGAGACCCAGTACTTC
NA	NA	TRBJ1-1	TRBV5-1	CASSLGRVNTEAFF	TGCGCCAGCAGCTTGGGCCGGGTAAACACTGAAGCTTTCTTT
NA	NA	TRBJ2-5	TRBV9	CASSVGVQETQYF	TGTGCCAGCAGCGTAGGAGTCCAAGAGACCCAGTACTTC
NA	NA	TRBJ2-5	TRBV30	CAWSVLTTQETQYF	TGTGCCTGGAGTGTTTTGACTACCCAAGAGACCCAGTACTTC
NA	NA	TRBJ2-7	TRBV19	CASIGRNSYEQYF	TGTGCCAGTATCGGCAGGAACTCCTACGAGCAGTACTTC
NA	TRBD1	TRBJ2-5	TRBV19	CASSTNTGVGTQYF	TGTGCCAGTAGTACTAATACAGGGGTTGGGACCCAGTACTTC
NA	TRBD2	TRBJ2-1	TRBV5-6	CASSSGTSGGRYNEQFF	TGTGCCAGCAGCTCCGGGACTAGCGGGGGCCGATACAATGAGCAGTTCTTC
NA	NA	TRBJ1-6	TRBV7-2	CASSLGESGIGSSPLHF	TGTGCCAGCAGCTTAGGGGAGAGTGGGATTGGTAGTTCACCCCTCCACTTT
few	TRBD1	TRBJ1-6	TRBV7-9	CASSLGDRGYSPLHF	TGTGCCAGCAGCTTAGGTGACAGGGGTTACTCACCCCTCCACTTT
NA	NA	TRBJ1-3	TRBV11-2	CASSPGKRNTIYF	TGTGCCAGCAGCCCGGGGAAAAGAAACACCATATATTTT
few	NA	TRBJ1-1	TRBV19	CASSRAVNTEAFF	TGTGCCAGTAGTAGGGCAGTGAACACTGAAGCTTTCTTT
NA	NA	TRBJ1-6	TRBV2	CASSEGAGGTLHF	TGTGCCAGCAGTGAAGGAGCGGGAGGGACCCTCCACTTT
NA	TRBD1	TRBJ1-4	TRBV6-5	CASRTGTGDGKLFF	TGTGCCAGCAGGACCGGGACAGGGGATGGAAAACTGTTTTTT
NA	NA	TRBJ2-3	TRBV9	CASSMTPTDTQYF	TGTGCCAGCAGCATGACTCCGACGGATACGCAGTATTTT
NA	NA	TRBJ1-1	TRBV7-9	CASSLDTITEAFF	TGTGCCAGCAGCTTAGATACTATCACTGAAGCTTTCTTT
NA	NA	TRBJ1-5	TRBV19	CASSYLAGNQPQHF	TGTGCCAGTTCTTACCTAGCAGGCAATCAGCCCCAGCATTTT
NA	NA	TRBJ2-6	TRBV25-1	CASSDWEDLDGANVLTF	TGTGCCAGCAGTGATTGGGAGGATTTGGATGGGGCCAACGTCCTGACTTTC
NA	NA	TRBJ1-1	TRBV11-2	CASSFYRNAEAFF	TGTGCCAGCAGCTTCTACCGCAACGCGGAAGCTTTCTTT
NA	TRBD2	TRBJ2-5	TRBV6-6	CASSYSRGGETQYF	TGTGCCAGCAGTTACTCGCGGGGGGGAGAGACCCAGTACTTC
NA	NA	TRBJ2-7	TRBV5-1	CASSFATYYEQYF	TGCGCCAGCAGCTTCGCCACTTACTACGAGCAGTACTTC
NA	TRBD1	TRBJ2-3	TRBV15	CATSGTGGGPTDTQYF	TGTGCCACCAGCGGGACAGGGGGGGGACCCACAGATACGCAGTATTTT
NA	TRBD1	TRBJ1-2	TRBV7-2	CASSFGQGNPNYGYTF	TGTGCCAGCAGCTTCGGACAGGGAAATCCTAACTACGGCTACACCTTC
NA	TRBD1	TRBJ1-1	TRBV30	CACTDRGWTEAFF	TGTGCCTGCACCGACAGGGGGTGGACTGAAGCTTTCTTT
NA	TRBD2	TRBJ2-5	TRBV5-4	CATAPGLAGETQYF	TGTGCCACCGCCCCGGGACTAGCGGGAGAGACCCAGTACTTC
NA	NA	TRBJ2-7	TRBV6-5	CASSRQYSYEQYF	TGTGCCAGCAGTCGACAGTACTCCTACGAGCAGTACTTC
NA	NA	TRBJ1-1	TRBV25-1	CASSKRFMNTEAFF	TGTGCCAGCAGTAAACGGTTCATGAACACTGAAGCTTTCTTT
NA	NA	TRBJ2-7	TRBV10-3	CAALDSDGSYEQYF	TGTGCCGCCCTGGACAGTGACGGCTCCTACGAGCAGTACTTC
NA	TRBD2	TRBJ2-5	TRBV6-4	CASDPRAGGQETQYF	TGTGCCAGCGACCCCCGGGCGGGGGGCCAAGAGACCCAGTACTTC
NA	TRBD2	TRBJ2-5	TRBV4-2	CASSTSGDETQYF	TGTGCCAGCAGCACTAGCGGGGACGAGACCCAGTACTTC
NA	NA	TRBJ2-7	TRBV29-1	CSVVTGKGAEQYF	TGCAGCGTAGTAACGGGAAAGGGAGCCGAGCAGTACTTC
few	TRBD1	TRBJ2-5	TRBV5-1	CASSLGQGAEGETQYF	TGCGCCAGCAGCTTGGGACAGGGGGCCGAGGGGGAGACCCAGTACTTC
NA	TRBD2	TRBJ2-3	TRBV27	CASQGLAVGDTQYF	TGTGCCAGCCAGGGACTAGCGGTGGGAGATACGCAGTATTTT
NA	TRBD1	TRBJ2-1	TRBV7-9	CASSVAGTGLNEQFF	TGTGCCAGCAGCGTCGCCGGGACAGGGCTTAATGAGCAGTTCTTC
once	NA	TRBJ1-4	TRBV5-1	CASSLGGTTNEKLFF	TGCGCCAGCAGCTTGGGGGGCACAACTAATGAAAAACTGTTTTTT
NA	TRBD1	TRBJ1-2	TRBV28	CASSPGDRANYGYPF	TGTGCCAGCAGCCCGGGGGACAGGGCTAACTATGGCTACCCCTTC
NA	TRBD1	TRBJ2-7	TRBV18	CASSPPGTVSYEQYF	TGTGCCAGCTCACCACCAGGGACAGTGTCCTACGAGCAGTACTTC
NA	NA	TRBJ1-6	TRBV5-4	CASSLPNSPLHF	TGTGCCAGCAGCTTGCCGAATTCACCCCTCCACTTT
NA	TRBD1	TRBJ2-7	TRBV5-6	CASSWDRGNSEQYF	TGTGCCAGCAGCTGGGACAGGGGTAACTCCGAGCAGTACTTC
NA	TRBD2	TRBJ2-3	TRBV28	CASSTPGLAGGGTDTQYF	TGTGCCAGCAGCACTCCGGGACTAGCGGGGGGTGGCACAGATACGCAGTATTTT
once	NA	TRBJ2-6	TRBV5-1	CASSLWAYGANVLTF	TGCGCCAGCAGCTTGTGGGCATATGGGGCCAACGTCCTGACTTTC
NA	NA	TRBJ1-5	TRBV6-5	CASSYSRVGQPQHF	TGTGCCAGCAGTTACTCGCGGGTTGGTCAGCCCCAGCATTTT
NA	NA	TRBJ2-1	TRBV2	CASGRDNEQFF	TGTGCCAGCGGGAGAGACAATGAGCAGTTCTTC
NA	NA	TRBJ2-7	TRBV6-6	CASSPSPPYEQYF	TGTGCCAGCAGTCCTAGTCCCCCCTACGAGCAGTACTTC
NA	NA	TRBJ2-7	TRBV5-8	CASRRGFGEQYF	TGTGCCAGCAGGAGAGGCTTTGGCGAGCAGTACTTC
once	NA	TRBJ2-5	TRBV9	CASSVGPRGETQYF	TGTGCCAGCAGCGTAGGACCCCGGGGGGAGACCCAGTACTTC
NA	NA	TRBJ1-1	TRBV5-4	CASSLAIGTEAFF	TGTGCCAGCAGCTTGGCGATCGGGACTGAAGCTTTCTTT
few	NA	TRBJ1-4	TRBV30	CAWSKYKTDSNEKLFF	TGTGCCTGGAGTAAATATAAAACAGATAGTAATGAAAAACTGTTTTTT
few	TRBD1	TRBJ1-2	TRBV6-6	CASSTGVPFDGYTF	TGTGCCAGCAGTACAGGGGTCCCCTTTGATGGCTACACCTTC